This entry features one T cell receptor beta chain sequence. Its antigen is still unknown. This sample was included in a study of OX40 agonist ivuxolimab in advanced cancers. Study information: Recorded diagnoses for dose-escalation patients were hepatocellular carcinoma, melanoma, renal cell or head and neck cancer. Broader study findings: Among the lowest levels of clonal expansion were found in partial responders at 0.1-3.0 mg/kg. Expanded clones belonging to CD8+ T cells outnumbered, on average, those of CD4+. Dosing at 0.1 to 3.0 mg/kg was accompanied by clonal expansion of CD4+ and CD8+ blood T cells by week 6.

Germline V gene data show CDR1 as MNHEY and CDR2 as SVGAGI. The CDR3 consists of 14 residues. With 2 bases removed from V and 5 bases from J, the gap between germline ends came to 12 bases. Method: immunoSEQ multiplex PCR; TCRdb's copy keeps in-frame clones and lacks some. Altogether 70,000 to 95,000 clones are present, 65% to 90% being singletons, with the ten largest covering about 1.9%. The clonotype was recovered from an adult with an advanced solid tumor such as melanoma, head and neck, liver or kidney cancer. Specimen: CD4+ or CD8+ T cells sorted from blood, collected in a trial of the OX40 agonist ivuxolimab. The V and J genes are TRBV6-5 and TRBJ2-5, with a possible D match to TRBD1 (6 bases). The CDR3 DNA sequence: TGTGCCAGCAGTTACGCACAGGGTCGGGAGACCCAGTACTTC. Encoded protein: CASSYAQGRETQYF.